This TCR beta chain was sequenced during a study of immune characterization of retroperitoneal liposarcoma. TCRdb analysed the PCR reads with MiXCR anew, one entry per CDR3 protein. The data contain 12,000 or so distinct CDR3 sequences, approximately 25% of them seen just once; the ten biggest clones take up 9.1%. This clonotype is labeled medium-sized. The CDR3 spans 15 residues. Germline-derived CDR1 and CDR2 are MNHNS and SASEGT. This clonotype was sampled from a female donor with retroperitoneal liposarcoma. The chain is built from TRBV6-1 and TRBJ2-5; D not resolved. The J call may be in error: the DNA end matches TRBJ2-7 better. The sample was tumor tissue. CDR3 amino acids: CASSEALTVAYEQYF. CDR3 bases: TGTGCCAGCAGTGAAGCGCTAACAGTCGCCTACGAGCAGTACTTC.